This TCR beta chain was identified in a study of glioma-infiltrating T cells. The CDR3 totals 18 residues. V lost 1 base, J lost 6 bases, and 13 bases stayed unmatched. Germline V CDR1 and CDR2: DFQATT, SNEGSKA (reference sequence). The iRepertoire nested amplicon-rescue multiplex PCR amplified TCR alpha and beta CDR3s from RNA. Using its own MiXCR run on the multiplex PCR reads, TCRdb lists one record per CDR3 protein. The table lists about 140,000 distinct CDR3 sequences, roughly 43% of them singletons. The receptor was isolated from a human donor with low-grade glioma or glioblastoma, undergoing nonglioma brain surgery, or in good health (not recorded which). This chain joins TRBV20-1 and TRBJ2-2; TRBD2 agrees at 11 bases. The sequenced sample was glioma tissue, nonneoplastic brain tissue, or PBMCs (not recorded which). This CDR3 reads CSARGLAGLTPRAGELFF. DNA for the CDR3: TGCAGTGCTAGAGGACTAGCGGGATTAACGCCGCGAGCCGGGGAGCTGTTTTTT.